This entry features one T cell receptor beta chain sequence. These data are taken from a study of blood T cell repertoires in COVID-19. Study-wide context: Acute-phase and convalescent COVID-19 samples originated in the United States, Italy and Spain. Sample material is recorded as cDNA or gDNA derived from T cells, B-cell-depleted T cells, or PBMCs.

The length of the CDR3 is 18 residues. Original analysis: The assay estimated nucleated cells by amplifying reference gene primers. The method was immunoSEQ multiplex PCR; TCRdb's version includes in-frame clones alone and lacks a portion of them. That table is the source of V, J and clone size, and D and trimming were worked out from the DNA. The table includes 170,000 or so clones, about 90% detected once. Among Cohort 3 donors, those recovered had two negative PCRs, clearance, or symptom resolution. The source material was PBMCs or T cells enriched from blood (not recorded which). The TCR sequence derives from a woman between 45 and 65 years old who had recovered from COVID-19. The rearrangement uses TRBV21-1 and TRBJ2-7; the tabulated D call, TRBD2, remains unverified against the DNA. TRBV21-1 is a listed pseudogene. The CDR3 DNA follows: TGTGCCAGCAGAATAAAGGCAGGGAGCGGGTTGAGTTTCTACGAGCAGTACTTC. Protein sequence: CASRIKAGSGLSFYEQYF.